This TCR beta chain was obtained from a study of patients and donors after allogeneic stem cell transplantation. A few counts support this clonotype. MiXCR, applied by TCRdb to the RT-PCR reads, yields one record per CDR3 protein. Found here are some 880,000 distinct CDR3 sequences, under 20% of them singletons; the top ten hold about 6%. Trimming took 1 base from V and 7 from J; bases not matched to a gene: 9. Germline V gives CDR1 SGHTA, CDR2 FQGTGA. The CDR3 extends over 16 amino acids. Source material: blood, either unsorted or a sorted T cell fraction (not recorded which). This TCR was recovered from a human donor who was either an allogeneic HSCT recipient or a stem cell or donor lymphocyte infusion donor (not recorded which). It is not recorded whose cells these are; they may come from a transplant donor. The rearrangement joins TRBV7-3 to TRBJ2-1, with 8 bases identical to TRBD2. CDR3 nucleotides: TGTGCCAGCAGCTTAATTGCTCGGGCTAGCGGGAATGAGCAGTTCTTC. This translates into CASSLIARASGNEQFF.